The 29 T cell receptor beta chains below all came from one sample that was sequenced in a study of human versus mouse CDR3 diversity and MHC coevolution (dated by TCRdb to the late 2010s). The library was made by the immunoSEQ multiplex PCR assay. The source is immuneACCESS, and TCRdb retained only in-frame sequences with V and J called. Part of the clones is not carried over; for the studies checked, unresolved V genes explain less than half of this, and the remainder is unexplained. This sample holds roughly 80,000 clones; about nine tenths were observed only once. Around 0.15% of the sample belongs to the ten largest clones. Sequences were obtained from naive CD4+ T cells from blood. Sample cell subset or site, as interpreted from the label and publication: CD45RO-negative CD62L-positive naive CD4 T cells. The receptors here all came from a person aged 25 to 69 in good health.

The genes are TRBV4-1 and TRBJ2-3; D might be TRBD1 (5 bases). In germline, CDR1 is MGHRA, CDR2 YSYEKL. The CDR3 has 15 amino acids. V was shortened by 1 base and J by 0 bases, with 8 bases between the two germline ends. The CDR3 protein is CASSQVGASTDTQYF. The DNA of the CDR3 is TGCGCCAGCAGCCAAGTTGGGGCTAGCACAGATACGCAGTATTTT.

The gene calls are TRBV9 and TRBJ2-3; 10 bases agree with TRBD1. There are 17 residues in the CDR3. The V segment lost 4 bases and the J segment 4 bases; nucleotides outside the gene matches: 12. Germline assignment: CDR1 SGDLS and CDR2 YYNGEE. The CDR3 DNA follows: TGTGCCAGCAGCCCCCGACAGGGGGCCGAGGTCGCAGATACGCAGTATTTT. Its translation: CASSPRQGAEVADTQYF.

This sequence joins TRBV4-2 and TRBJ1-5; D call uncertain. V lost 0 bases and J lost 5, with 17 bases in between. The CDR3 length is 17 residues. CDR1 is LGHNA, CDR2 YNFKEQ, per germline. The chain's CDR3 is CASSQDPGPTPHQPQHF. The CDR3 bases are TGTGCCAGCAGCCAAGATCCTGGGCCGACGCCCCATCAGCCCCAGCATTTT.

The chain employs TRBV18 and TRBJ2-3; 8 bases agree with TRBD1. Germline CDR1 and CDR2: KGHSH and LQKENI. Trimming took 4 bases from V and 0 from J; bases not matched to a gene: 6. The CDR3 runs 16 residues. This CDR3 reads CASSRLGQESTDTQYF. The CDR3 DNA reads TGTGCCAGCTCACGCTTGGGACAGGAAAGCACAGATACGCAGTATTTT.

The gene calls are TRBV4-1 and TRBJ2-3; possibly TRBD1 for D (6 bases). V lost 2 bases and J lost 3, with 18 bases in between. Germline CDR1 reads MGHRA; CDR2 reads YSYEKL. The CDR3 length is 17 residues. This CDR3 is CASSQSRLGARTDTQYF. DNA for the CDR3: TGCGCCAGCAGCCAATCGAGGCTGGGGGCGAGGACAGATACGCAGTATTTT.

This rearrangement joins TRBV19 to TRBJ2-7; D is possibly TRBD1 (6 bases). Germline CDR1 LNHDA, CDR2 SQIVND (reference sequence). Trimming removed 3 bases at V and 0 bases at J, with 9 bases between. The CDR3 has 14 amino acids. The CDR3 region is CASSIGQFSYEQYF. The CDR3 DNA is TGTGCCAGTAGTATCGGACAGTTCTCCTACGAGCAGTACTTC.

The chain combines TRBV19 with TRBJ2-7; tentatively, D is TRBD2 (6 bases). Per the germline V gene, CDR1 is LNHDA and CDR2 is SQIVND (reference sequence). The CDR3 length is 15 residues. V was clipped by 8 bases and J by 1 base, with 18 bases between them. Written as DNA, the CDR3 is TGTGCCAGTCCCAAAGAAGCGGAGGGGTCCTACGAGCAGTACTTC. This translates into CASPKEAEGSYEQYF.

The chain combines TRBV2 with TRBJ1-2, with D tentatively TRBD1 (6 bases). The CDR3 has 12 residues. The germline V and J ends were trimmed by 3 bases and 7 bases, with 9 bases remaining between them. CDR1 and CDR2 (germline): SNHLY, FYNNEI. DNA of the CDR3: TGTGCCAGCAGTGAGGGAGGGGGTGGCTACACCTTC. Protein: CASSEGGGGYTF.

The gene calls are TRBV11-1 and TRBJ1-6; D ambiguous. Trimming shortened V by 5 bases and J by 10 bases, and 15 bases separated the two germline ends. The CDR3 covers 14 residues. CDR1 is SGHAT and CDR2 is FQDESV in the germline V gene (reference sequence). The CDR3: CASSPRRVGSPLHF. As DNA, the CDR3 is TGTGCCAGCAGCCCCCGGAGGGTTGGATCACCCCTCCACTTT.

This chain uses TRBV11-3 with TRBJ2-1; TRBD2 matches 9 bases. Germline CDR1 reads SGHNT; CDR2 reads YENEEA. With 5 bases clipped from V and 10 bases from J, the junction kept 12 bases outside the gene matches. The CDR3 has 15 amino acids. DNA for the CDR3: TGTGCCAGCAGCCCCCTCGAGGAGCGGGAGGAAGAGCAGTTCTTC. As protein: CASSPLEEREEEQFF.

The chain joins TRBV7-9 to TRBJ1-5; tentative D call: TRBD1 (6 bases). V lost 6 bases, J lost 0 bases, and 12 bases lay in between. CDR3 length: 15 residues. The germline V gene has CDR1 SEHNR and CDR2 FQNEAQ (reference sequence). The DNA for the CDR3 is TGTGCCAGCAGTCCCGGGACACCTAGCAATCAGCCCCAGCATTTT. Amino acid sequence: CASSPGTPSNQPQHF.

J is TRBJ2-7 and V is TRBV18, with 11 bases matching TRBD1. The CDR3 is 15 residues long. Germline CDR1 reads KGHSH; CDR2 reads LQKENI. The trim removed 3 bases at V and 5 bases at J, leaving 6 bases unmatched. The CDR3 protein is CASSPTGTGGNEQYF. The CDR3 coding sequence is TGTGCCAGCTCACCTACCGGGACAGGGGGTAACGAGCAGTACTTC.

CDR3 coding DNA: TGTGCCAGCAGCTTGGGGGCTGGACAGGGGCTAAATGAGCAGTTCTTC. Encoded protein: CASSLGAGQGLNEQFF. The V gene is TRBV5-6, the J gene TRBJ2-1, with TRBD1 matching over 9 bases. Trimming took 0 bases from V and 7 from J; bases not matched to a gene: 8. This CDR3 contains 16 residues. Germline CDR1 and CDR2: SGHDT and YYEEEE.

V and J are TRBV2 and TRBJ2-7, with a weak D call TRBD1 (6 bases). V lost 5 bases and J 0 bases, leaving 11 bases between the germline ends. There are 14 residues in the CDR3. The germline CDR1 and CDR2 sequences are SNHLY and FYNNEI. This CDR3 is CASSRDTNSYEQYF. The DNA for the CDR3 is TGTGCCAGCAGTCGGGACACCAACTCCTACGAGCAGTACTTC.

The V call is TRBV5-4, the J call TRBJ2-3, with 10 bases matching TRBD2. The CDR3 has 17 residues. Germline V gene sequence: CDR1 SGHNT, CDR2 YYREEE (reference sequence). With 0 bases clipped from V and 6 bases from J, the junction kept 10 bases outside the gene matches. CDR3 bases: TGTGCCAGCAGCTTGGCCAATCTAGCGGGGGCCGGCGATACGCAGTATTTT. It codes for CASSLANLAGAGDTQYF.

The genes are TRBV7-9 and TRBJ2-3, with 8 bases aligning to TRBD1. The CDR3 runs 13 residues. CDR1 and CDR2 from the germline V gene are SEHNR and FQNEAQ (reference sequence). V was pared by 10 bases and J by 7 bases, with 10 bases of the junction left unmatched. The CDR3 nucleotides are TGTGCCATTGACCGGGACAGGACTTATACGCAGTATTTT. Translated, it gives CAIDRDRTYTQYF.

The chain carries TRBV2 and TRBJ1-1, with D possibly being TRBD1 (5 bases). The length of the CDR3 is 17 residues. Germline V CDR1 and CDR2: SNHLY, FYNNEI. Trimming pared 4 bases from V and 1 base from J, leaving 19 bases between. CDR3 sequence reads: CASSGFRVWQGNTEAFF. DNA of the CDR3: TGTGCCAGCAGTGGGTTCAGGGTTTGGCAGGGGAACACTGAAGCTTTCTTT.

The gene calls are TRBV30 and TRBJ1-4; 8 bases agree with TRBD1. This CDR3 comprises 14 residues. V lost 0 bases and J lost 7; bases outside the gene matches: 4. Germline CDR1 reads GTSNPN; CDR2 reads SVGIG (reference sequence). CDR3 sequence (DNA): TGTGCCTGGAGTGTAACAGGGGGAAGTGAAAAACTGTTTTTT. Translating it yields CAWSVTGGSEKLFF. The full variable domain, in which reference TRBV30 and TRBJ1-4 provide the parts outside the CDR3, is SQTIHQWPATLVQPVGSPLSLECTVEGTSNPNLYWYRQAAGRGLQLLFYSVGIGQISSEVPQNLSASRPQDRQFILSSKKLLLSDSGFYLCAWSVTGGSEKLFFGSGTQLSVL.

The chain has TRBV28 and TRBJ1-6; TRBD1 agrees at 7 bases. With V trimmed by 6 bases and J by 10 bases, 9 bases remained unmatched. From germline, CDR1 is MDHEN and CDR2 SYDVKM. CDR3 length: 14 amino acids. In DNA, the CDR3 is TGTGCCAGCAGCCCACAGGGGCTGGGCTCACCCCTCCACTTT. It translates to CASSPQGLGSPLHF.

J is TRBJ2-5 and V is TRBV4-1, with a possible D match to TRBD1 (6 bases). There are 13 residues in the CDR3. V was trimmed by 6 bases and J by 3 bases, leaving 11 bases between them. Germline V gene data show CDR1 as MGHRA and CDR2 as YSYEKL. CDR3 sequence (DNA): TGCGCCAGCAGGCCCAGGGGAGAAGAGACCCAGTACTTC. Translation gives CASRPRGEETQYF.

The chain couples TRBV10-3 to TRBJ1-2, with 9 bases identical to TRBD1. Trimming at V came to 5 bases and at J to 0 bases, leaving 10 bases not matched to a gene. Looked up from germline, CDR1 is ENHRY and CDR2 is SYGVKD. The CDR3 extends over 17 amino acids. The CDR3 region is CAISSRQTGGSNYGYTF. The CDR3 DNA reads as TGTGCCATCAGTTCAAGACAGACAGGGGGGTCTAACTATGGCTACACCTTC.

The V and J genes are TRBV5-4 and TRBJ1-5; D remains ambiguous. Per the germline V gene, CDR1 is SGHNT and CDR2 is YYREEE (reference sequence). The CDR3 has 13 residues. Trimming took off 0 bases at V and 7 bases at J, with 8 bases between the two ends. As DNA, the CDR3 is TGTGCCAGCAGCTTGGACAGTGGGCAGCCCCAGCATTTT. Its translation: CASSLDSGQPQHF.

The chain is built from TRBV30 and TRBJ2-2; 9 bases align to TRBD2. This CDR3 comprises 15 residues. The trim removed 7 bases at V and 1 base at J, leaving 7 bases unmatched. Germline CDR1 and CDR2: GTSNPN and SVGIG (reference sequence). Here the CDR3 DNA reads TGTGCCTCCGTTAAACTAGCGGGGAACACCGGGGAGCTGTTTTTT. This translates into CASVKLAGNTGELFF.

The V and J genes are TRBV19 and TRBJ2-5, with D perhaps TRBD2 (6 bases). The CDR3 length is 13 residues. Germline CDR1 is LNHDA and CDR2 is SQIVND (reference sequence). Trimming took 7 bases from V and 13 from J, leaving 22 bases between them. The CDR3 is CASNGGGDRYMYF. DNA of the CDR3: TGTGCCAGTAACGGTGGAGGGGACCGGTACATGTACTTC.

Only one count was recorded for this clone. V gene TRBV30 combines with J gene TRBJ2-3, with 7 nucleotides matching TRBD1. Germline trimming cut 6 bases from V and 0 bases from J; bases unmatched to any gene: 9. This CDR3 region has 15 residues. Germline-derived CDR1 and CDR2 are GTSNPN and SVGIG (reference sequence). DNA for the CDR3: TGTGCCTGTATAGACAGGGAAGTTAGCACAGATACGCAGTATTTT. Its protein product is CACIDREVSTDTQYF.

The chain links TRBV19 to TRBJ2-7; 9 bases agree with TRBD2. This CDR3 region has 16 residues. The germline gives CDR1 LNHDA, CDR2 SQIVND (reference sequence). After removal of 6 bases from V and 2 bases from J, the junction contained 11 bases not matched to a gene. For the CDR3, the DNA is TGTGCCAGTAGCTATTTAGCGGGGGCAAAGCCCTACGAGCAGTACTTC. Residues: CASSYLAGAKPYEQYF.

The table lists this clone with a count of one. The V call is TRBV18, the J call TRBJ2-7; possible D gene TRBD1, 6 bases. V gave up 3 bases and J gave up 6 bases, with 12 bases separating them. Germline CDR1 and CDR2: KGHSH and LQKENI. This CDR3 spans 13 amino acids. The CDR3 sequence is CASSPLQGSEQYF. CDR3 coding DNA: TGTGCCAGCTCACCTCTACAGGGTAGCGAGCAGTACTTC. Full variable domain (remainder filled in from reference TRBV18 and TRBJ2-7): NAGVMQNPRHLVRRRGQEARLRCSPMKGHSHVYWYRQLPEEGLKFMVYLQKENIIDESGMPKERFSAEFPKEGPSILRIQQVVRGDSAAYFCASSPLQGSEQYFGPGTRLTVT.

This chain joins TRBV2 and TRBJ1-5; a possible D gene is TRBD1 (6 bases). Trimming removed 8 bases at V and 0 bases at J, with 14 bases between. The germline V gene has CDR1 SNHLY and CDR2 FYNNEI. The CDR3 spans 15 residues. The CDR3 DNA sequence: TGTGCCAGCCGGAAGGGGGACAATAGCAATCAGCCCCAGCATTTT. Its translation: CASRKGDNSNQPQHF.

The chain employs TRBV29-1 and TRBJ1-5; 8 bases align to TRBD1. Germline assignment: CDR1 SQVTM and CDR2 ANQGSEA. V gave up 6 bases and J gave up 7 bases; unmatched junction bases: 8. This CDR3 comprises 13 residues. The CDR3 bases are TGCAGCGTCCAACAACAGGGGGGGCAGCCCCAGCATTTT. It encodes CSVQQQGGQPQHF. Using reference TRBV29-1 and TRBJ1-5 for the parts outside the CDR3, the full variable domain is SAVISQKPSRDICQRGTSLTIQCQVDSQVTMMFWYRQQPGQSLTLIATANQGSEATYESGFVIDKFPISRPNLTFSTLTVSNMSPEDSSIYLCSVQQQGGQPQHFGDGTRLSIL.